This T cell receptor beta chain was sequenced in a study of technical replicates of blood from several donors. The trim removed 5 bases at V and 5 bases at J, leaving 7 bases unmatched. The CDR3 totals 15 residues. Germline V gives CDR1 SGHTA, CDR2 FQGNSA. The repertoire was sequenced with immunoSEQ multiplex PCR; TCRdb's copy has only in-frame clones and lacks some. This table has more than 65,000 clones, 80% to 95% appearing once. The sample was T cells isolated from PBMCs. The clonotype originates from a human donor in good health. The chain joins TRBV7-2 to TRBJ2-1; 9 bases align to TRBD2. The CDR3 DNA is TGTGCCAGCAGCATTAGCGGGAGAGTCAACAATGAGCAGTTCTTC. This sequence encodes CASSISGRVNNEQFF.